These 7 T cell receptor beta chains originate from one sample sequenced in a study of blood T cell repertoires in COVID-19. Repertoires were generated with immunoSEQ multiplex PCR, while TCRdb's copy carries only in-frame clones and drops some. The table shows 80,000 to 100,000 clones, with around 75% occurring only once. The specimen sequenced was peripheral blood. All receptors come from a woman over 75 with active or convalescent COVID-19.

The genes are TRBV7-3 and TRBJ1-2, with 10 nucleotides matching TRBD1. The CDR3 extends over 14 amino acids. The germline V gene has CDR1 SGHTA and CDR2 FQGTGA. V trimming: 2 bases; J trimming: 3 bases; junction bases outside the gene matches: 0. The CDR3 reads CASSLGQGDYGYTF. CDR3 DNA sequence: TGTGCCAGCAGCTTAGGACAGGGGGACTATGGCTACACCTTC.

Written as DNA, the CDR3 is TGTGCCAGCAGCAGAGCGCTGCCGCGGGAAAAACTGTTTTTT. Protein product: CASSRALPREKLFF. The chain uses TRBV6-5 and TRBJ1-4; no reliable D call. The CDR3 extends over 14 amino acids. V dropped 6 bases and J dropped 8 bases, with 16 bases sitting between them. Germline CDR1 and CDR2: MNHEY and SVGAGI.

The chain carries TRBV7-2 and TRBJ1-4; D unresolved. CDR3 size: 15 residues. CDR1 and CDR2 (germline): SGHTA, FQGNSA. The V and J ends lost 6 bases and 8 bases respectively, with 19 bases between them. CDR3 region: CASRKQAGEGEKLFF. CDR3 DNA: TGTGCCAGCAGGAAGCAGGCTGGGGAGGGCGAAAAACTGTTTTTT.

This clone is a singleton in its sample. The chain is built from TRBV18 and TRBJ2-1, with 13 bases fitting TRBD2. The CDR3 is 15 residues long. Per the germline V gene, CDR1 is KGHSH and CDR2 is LQKENI. The V gene end was trimmed by 4 bases and the J gene end by 8 bases; junction bases not matched to a gene: 5. The CDR3 sequence: CASSLGTSGVDEQFF. In DNA, the CDR3 is TGTGCCAGCTCACTGGGGACTAGCGGGGTGGATGAGCAGTTCTTC.

The chain couples TRBV7-2 to TRBJ2-4; 8 bases agree with TRBD2. The CDR3 runs to 16 residues. Trimming cost V 2 bases and J 3 bases; bases outside gene matches: 6. In germline, CDR1 is SGHTA, CDR2 FQGNSA. CDR3 DNA sequence: TGTGCCAGCAGCTTACGGGGGGGCGCGAGCAAAAACATTCAGTACTTC. It yields the protein CASSLRGGASKNIQYF.

The V gene is TRBV7-2, the J gene TRBJ1-5; 7 nucleotides align to TRBD1. Trimming at V came to 10 bases and at J to 7 bases, leaving 13 bases not matched to a gene. This CDR3 has 14 amino acids. The germline V gene encodes CDR1 SGHTA and CDR2 FQGNSA. CDR3 in amino acids: CATQTGLGSQPQHF. The CDR3 nucleotides read TGTGCCACCCAGACAGGGCTGGGTAGCCAGCCCCAGCATTTT.

The chain joins TRBV20-1 to TRBJ2-3; 9 nucleotides line up with TRBD1. This CDR3 is 15 amino acids long. Germline V CDR1 and CDR2: DFQATT, SNEGSKA (reference sequence). V lost 3 bases and J lost 4; bases outside the gene matches: 8. CDR3 in amino acids: CSASWYRGPADTQYF. CDR3 coding DNA: TGCAGTGCTAGTTGGTACAGGGGGCCTGCAGATACGCAGTATTTT.